One sample yielded the 30 T cell receptor beta chains listed below, sequenced in a study of cytomegalovirus exposure and HLA in healthy donors. Primers: 60 Vbeta forward and 13 Jbeta reverse. Repertoires were generated with immunoSEQ multiplex PCR, while TCRdb's copy carries only in-frame clones and drops some. Found here are 300,000 or so clones, approximately 84% of them singletons; the top ten hold 2%. Sample: PBMCs. The receptors derive from a woman aged 35 to 49 in good health and CMV-seropositive.

V usage is TRBV6-5 and J usage is TRBJ1-3; D unclear. The germline gives CDR1 MNHEY, CDR2 SVGAGI. The CDR3 loop spans 15 amino acids. V lost 0 bases to trimming and J lost 2 bases, with 8 bases between them. The CDR3 DNA follows: TGTGCCAGCAGTTACTCGATCAAGCCTGGAAACACCATATATTTT. Translation gives CASSYSIKPGNTIYF.

The rearrangement uses TRBV30 and TRBJ1-6; 7 nucleotides align to TRBD1. This CDR3 comprises 14 residues. Germline lookup yields CDR1 GTSNPN and CDR2 SVGIG (reference sequence). The V segment lost 0 bases and the J segment 10 bases; nucleotides outside the gene matches: 6. CDR3 bases: TGTGCCTGGAGTGTACTTACAGGGGTATCACCCCTCCACTTT. It yields the protein CAWSVLTGVSPLHF.

The chain couples TRBV4-3 to TRBJ2-7; unclear D gene. The V end was cut by 0 bases, the J end by 2 bases, with 8 bases between. CDR3 length: 14 amino acids. Looked up from germline, CDR1 is LGHNA and CDR2 is YSLEER. CDR3 coding DNA: TGCGCCAGCAGCCAAGATGCCGGTACCTACGAGCAGTACTTC. Protein sequence: CASSQDAGTYEQYF.

The J gene is TRBJ2-7, the V gene TRBV5-5, with 11 bases lining up with TRBD1. This CDR3 comprises 15 residues. The junction had 5 bases not matched to a gene; V was cut back by 5 bases and J by 1 base. Germline CDR1 is SGHKS and CDR2 is YYEKEE (reference sequence). The CDR3 region has the DNA TGTGCCAGCAGGTCCGGGACAGGGGGATCCTACGAGCAGTACTTC. It encodes CASRSGTGGSYEQYF. Combining the CDR3 with reference TRBV5-5 and TRBJ2-7 gives the whole variable domain DAGVTQSPTHLIKTRGQQVTLRCSPISGHKSVSWYQQVLGQGPQFIFQYYEKEERGRGNFPDRFSARQFPNYSSELNVNALLLGDSALYLCASRSGTGGSYEQYFGPGTRLTVT.

The J gene is TRBJ2-7, the V gene TRBV7-2; 9 nucleotides match TRBD2. From germline, CDR1 is SGHTA and CDR2 FQGNSA. V was clipped by 3 bases and J by 4 bases; unmatched bases: 16. The CDR3 extends over 18 amino acids. In DNA, the CDR3 is TGTGCCAGCAGCTTGGCGATGCATAGCGGGAGTTTTTCTTACGAGCAGTACTTC. This translates into CASSLAMHSGSFSYEQYF.

The V and J genes are TRBV25-1 and TRBJ1-5, with 10 bases matching TRBD1. Germline loops: CDR1 MGHDK, CDR2 SYGVNS. The CDR3 is 18 residues long. J was trimmed by 0 bases and V by 4 bases; bases with no gene match: 9. The CDR3 loop reads CASSGSRDRGYSNQPQHF. CDR3 in DNA: TGTGCCAGCAGTGGCTCAAGGGACAGGGGATATAGCAATCAGCCCCAGCATTTT.

The V and J genes are TRBV4-2 and TRBJ2-7, with D perhaps TRBD2 (6 bases). This CDR3 is 15 amino acids long. V lost 1 base to trimming and J lost 4 bases, with 14 bases between them. The germline gives CDR1 LGHNA, CDR2 YNFKEQ. The CDR3 loop reads CASSQVTSAGYEQYF. The CDR3 DNA follows: TGTGCCAGCAGCCAAGTAACGAGCGCGGGATACGAGCAGTACTTC.

This clone came up once. The CDR3, as DNA: TGTGCCTGGAGTGTACGACAGGGCCTCACTGGAAACACCATATATTTT. This encodes CAWSVRQGLTGNTIYF. V is TRBV30 and J is TRBJ1-3; 7 bases are a match to TRBD1. Germline V gene data show CDR1 as GTSNPN and CDR2 as SVGIG (reference sequence). There are 16 residues in the CDR3. V gave up 0 bases and J gave up 2 bases; unmatched junction bases: 7.

The rearrangement uses TRBV7-9 and TRBJ2-7; possible D gene TRBD1, 6 bases. Trimming removed 2 bases from V and 3 bases from J, with 11 bases in between. Germline CDR1 SEHNR, CDR2 FQNEAQ (reference sequence). The CDR3 sequence is 14 residues long. CDR3 amino acids: CASSLRTVVYEQYF. The CDR3 DNA is TGTGCCAGCAGCTTACGGACAGTCGTCTACGAGCAGTACTTC.

This chain uses TRBV6-5 with TRBJ1-2; D might be TRBD1 (6 bases). CDR3 size: 11 residues. Trimming took 10 bases from V and 3 from J, leaving 9 bases between them. The germline V gene has CDR1 MNHEY and CDR2 SVGAGI. The CDR3 region is CATAGDYGYTF. For the CDR3, the DNA is TGTGCCACCGCAGGGGACTATGGCTACACCTTC.

The chain is built from TRBV15 and TRBJ1-2; maybe TRBD1 (5 bases). Between the trimmed V and J ends, which lost 1 base and 6 bases, there was a span of 15 bases. CDR1 and CDR2 from the germline V gene are LNHNV and YYDKDF (reference sequence). The CDR3 covers 15 residues. The CDR3 DNA sequence: TGTGCCACCAGCAGAGGCGGGCGGGGAGGGGATGGCTACACCTTC. Protein: CATSRGGRGGDGYTF.

J is TRBJ1-2 and V is TRBV28, with D unresolved. CDR3 length: 13 amino acids. Looked up from germline, CDR1 is MDHEN and CDR2 is SYDVKM. The ends were cut back, 3 bases at V and 2 bases at J, with 7 bases in the middle. For the CDR3, the DNA is TGTGCCAGCAGTTTTGGCGGGAACTATGGCTACACCTTC. It encodes CASSFGGNYGYTF.

The genes are TRBV29-1 and TRBJ2-3; possibly TRBD2 for D (6 bases). V shed 4 bases and J shed 6 bases, with 20 bases lying between them. The CDR3 contains 15 residues. Germline values: CDR1 SQVTM, CDR2 ANQGSEA. For the CDR3, the DNA is TGCAGCGTTGGGGCGTTGGGGGTCGGAGGGGATACGCAGTATTTT. Residues: CSVGALGVGGDTQYF.

CDR3 loop: CASSLGLGGPDGYTF. The CDR3 coding sequence is TGTGCCAGCAGCTTAGGGTTGGGGGGTCCTGATGGCTACACCTTC. The chain recombines TRBV7-9 with TRBJ1-2, with a tentative D call TRBD1 (5 bases). Germline V gives CDR1 SEHNR, CDR2 FQNEAQ (reference sequence). The CDR3 runs to 15 residues. The V end was cut by 1 base, the J end by 6 bases, with 15 bases between. The variable domain in full, completed from reference TRBV7-9 and TRBJ1-2, reads DTGVSQNPRHKITKRGQNVTFRCDPISEHNRLYWYRQTLGQGPEFLTYFQNEAQLEKSRLLSDRFSAERPKGSFSTLEIQRTEQGDSAMYLCASSLGLGGPDGYTFGSGTRLTVV.

The chain couples TRBV9 to TRBJ1-1, with 7 nucleotides matching TRBD1. J was trimmed by 1 base and V by 4 bases; bases with no gene match: 16. Germline V gene lookup returns CDR1 SGDLS and CDR2 YYNGEE. The CDR3 spans 18 residues. The CDR3 loop is CASSQGASTGRWNTEAFF. CDR3 nucleotides: TGTGCCAGCAGCCAGGGAGCGTCGACAGGGAGGTGGAACACTGAAGCTTTCTTT.

This clone was found a few times. This chain connects TRBV19 to TRBJ1-5; a weak D match, TRBD1 (6 bases). Trimming pared 8 bases from V and 6 bases from J, leaving 20 bases between. Germline V lookup: CDR1 LNHDA, CDR2 SQIVND (reference sequence). The CDR3 runs to 15 residues. The CDR3 DNA sequence: TGTGCCAGTGTTCCGGGGGGCCTCGGGGGTCAGCCCCAGCATTTT. Translated, it gives CASVPGGLGGQPQHF. Filled out from reference TRBV19 and TRBJ1-5, the complete variable domain reads DGGITQSPKYLFRKEGQNVTLSCEQNLNHDAMYWYRQDPGQGLRLIYYSQIVNDFQKGDIAEGYSVSREKKESFPLTVTSAQKNPTAFYLCASVPGGLGGQPQHFGDGTRLSIL.

J is TRBJ2-3 and V is TRBV9; D is unclear. Germline assignment: CDR1 SGDLS and CDR2 YYNGEE. Between the trimmed V and J ends, which lost 4 bases and 7 bases, there was a span of 7 bases. The CDR3 length is 11 residues. CDR3 loop: CASSPGYTQYF. CDR3 DNA: TGTGCCAGCAGCCCAGGTTATACGCAGTATTTT. The variable domain in full, completed from reference TRBV9 and TRBJ2-3, reads DSGVTQTPKHLITATGQRVTLRCSPRSGDLSVYWYQQSLDQGLQFLIQYYNGEERAKGNILERFSAQQFPDLHSELNLSSLELGDSALYFCASSPGYTQYFGPGTRLTVL.

The V and J genes are TRBV13 and TRBJ2-3, with D possibly being TRBD1 (5 bases). V was pared by 5 bases and J by 1 base, with 10 bases between. Germline loops: CDR1 PRHDT, CDR2 FYEKMQ (reference sequence). CDR3 length: 14 amino acids. CDR3 sequence: CASSHQGGTDTQYF. In DNA, the CDR3 is TGTGCCAGCAGCCACCAGGGTGGCACAGATACGCAGTATTTT.

The chain is built from TRBV5-1 and TRBJ2-7; D unclear. Germline values: CDR1 SGHRS, CDR2 YFSETQ. CDR3 size: 16 residues. Trimming shortened V by 1 base and J by 4 bases, and 18 bases separated the two germline ends. In DNA, the CDR3 is TGCGCCAGCAGCTTGTCCCCGACACGTTCGATTTACGAGCAGTACTTC. This sequence encodes CASSLSPTRSIYEQYF.

The V call is TRBV5-6, the J call TRBJ1-1; the D gene is possibly TRBD1 (5 bases). This CDR3 contains 13 residues. Between the trimmed V and J ends, which lost 8 bases and 1 base, there was a span of 12 bases. CDR1 and CDR2 from the germline V gene are SGHDT and YYEEEE. The CDR3 loop reads CARPKTANTEAFF. CDR3 bases: TGTGCCAGACCAAAGACAGCGAACACTGAAGCTTTCTTT.

This chain connects TRBV30 to TRBJ2-2; maybe TRBD1 (5 bases). With 3 bases removed from V and 6 bases from J, the gap between germline ends came to 17 bases. This CDR3 comprises 15 residues. The germline CDR1 and CDR2 sequences are GTSNPN and SVGIG (reference sequence). The CDR3 sequence is CAWRGVGFAPGELFF. In DNA, the CDR3 is TGTGCCTGGAGAGGGGTGGGCTTCGCTCCCGGGGAGCTGTTTTTT.

The chain employs TRBV5-6 and TRBJ2-1, with 7 nucleotides matching TRBD1. Per germline, CDR1 SGHDT and CDR2 YYEEEE. The CDR3 runs 15 residues. V was clipped by 3 bases and J by 0 bases; unmatched bases: 3. CDR3 in amino acids: CASSYGTASYNEQFF. The CDR3 DNA reads as TGTGCCAGCAGCTACGGGACAGCCTCCTACAATGAGCAGTTCTTC.

This clone has only a few counts. The J gene is TRBJ2-1, the V gene TRBV11-2; TRBD2 matches 10 bases. In germline, CDR1 is SGHAT, CDR2 FQNNGV. The CDR3 loop spans 15 amino acids. Trimming took 5 bases from V and 5 from J; bases not matched to a gene: 6. CDR3 in DNA: TGTGCCAGCAGCCAGCCGGGACTAGCGAACAATGAGCAGTTCTTC. It yields the protein CASSQPGLANNEQFF.

This clone was observed once. V is TRBV5-6 and J is TRBJ1-1; 7 bases map to TRBD1. With 4 bases clipped from V and 3 bases from J, the junction kept 6 bases outside the gene matches. The CDR3 totals 14 residues. Germline V lookup: CDR1 SGHDT, CDR2 YYEEEE. The CDR3 sequence: CASSEIDRDTEAFF. CDR3 DNA: TGTGCCAGCAGCGAAATTGACAGGGACACTGAAGCTTTCTTT.

As regards this clone: The junction departs from germline at one end; a sequencing error may be responsible. The chain carries TRBV7-9 and TRBJ1-3; 8 bases line up with TRBD1. The CDR3 covers 12 residues. CDR1 is SEHNR, CDR2 FQNEAQ, per germline (reference sequence). The CDR3 here is CSSSRQGNTIYF. DNA of the CDR3: TGTTCCAGCAGCCGACAGGGGAACACCATATATTTT.

CDR3 DNA sequence: TGCGCCAGCAGCCTCCTACAGGGGGCGCGGAACACTGAAGCTTTCTTT. Protein sequence: CASSLLQGARNTEAFF. The V gene is TRBV4-3, the J gene TRBJ1-1, with 9 bases that match TRBD1. The germline gives CDR1 LGHNA, CDR2 YSLEER. The CDR3 loop spans 16 amino acids. With 4 bases clipped from V and 1 base from J, the junction kept 7 bases outside the gene matches.

The CDR3 loop is CSEREVYNEQFF. In DNA form, the CDR3 reads TGCAGCGAGCGGGAGGTCTACAATGAGCAGTTCTTC. The genes are TRBV29-1 and TRBJ2-1; 9 bases fit TRBD2. Unmatched junction bases numbered 1, after V lost 7 bases and J lost 3 bases. Germline V gene data show CDR1 as SQVTM and CDR2 as ANQGSEA. The CDR3 has 12 amino acids.

The chain joins TRBV28 to TRBJ1-5; 8 bases fit TRBD1. V gave up 6 bases and J gave up 4 bases; unmatched junction bases: 8. The germline gives CDR1 MDHEN, CDR2 SYDVKM. The CDR3 has 15 residues. This chain's CDR3 is CASRSRQGQNQPQHF. Written as DNA, the CDR3 is TGTGCCAGCAGATCCCGACAGGGGCAAAATCAGCCCCAGCATTTT.

The chain employs TRBV19 and TRBJ1-2, with a tentative D call TRBD1 (5 bases). The CDR3 covers 14 residues. The V end lost 6 bases, the J end lost 1 base, and 12 bases lay between the germline ends. Per the germline V gene, CDR1 is LNHDA and CDR2 is SQIVND (reference sequence). CDR3 amino acids: CASSPPGLNYGYTF. CDR3 nucleotides: TGTGCCAGTAGCCCTCCGGGACTTAACTATGGCTACACCTTC.

The chain combines TRBV7-9 with TRBJ1-1; D is possibly TRBD1 (5 bases). Germline-derived CDR1 and CDR2 are SEHNR and FQNEAQ (reference sequence). The CDR3 loop spans 14 amino acids. With 10 bases removed from V and 2 bases from J, the gap between germline ends came to 17 bases. CDR3 amino acids: CATKLTELNTEAFF. CDR3 sequence (DNA): TGTGCCACAAAGTTGACAGAACTAAACACTGAAGCTTTCTTT.